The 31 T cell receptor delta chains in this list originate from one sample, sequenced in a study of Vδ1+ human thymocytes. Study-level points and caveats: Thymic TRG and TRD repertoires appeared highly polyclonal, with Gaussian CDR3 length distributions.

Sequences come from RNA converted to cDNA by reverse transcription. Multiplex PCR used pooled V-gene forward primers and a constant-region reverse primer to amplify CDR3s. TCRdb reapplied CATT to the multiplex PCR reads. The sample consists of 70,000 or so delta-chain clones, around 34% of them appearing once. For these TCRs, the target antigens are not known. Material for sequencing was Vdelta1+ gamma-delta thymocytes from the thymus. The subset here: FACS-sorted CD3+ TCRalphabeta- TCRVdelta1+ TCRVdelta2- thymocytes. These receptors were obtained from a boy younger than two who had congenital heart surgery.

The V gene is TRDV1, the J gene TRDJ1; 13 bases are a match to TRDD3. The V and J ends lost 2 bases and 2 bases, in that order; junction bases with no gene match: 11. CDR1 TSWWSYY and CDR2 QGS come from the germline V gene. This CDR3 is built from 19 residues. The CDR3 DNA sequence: TGTGCTCTTGGGGAAAGCGGGTCTACTGGGGGATACGGTACCGATAAACTCATCTTT. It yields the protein CALGESGSTGGYGTDKLIF.

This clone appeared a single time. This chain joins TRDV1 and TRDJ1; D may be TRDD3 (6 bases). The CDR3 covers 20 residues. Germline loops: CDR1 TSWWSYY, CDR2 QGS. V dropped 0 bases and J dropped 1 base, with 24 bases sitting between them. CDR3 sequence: CALGELSWSLGPGTTDKLIF. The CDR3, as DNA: TGTGCTCTTGGGGAACTCAGTTGGTCCCTGGGGCCGGGTACCACCGATAAACTCATCTTT.

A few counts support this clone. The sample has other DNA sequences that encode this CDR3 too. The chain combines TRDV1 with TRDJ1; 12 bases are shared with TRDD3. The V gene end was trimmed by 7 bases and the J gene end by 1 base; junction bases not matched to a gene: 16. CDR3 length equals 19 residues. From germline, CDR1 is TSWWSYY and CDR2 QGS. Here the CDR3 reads CALVPFHYLGDTVTDKLIF. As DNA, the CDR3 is TGTGCTCTTGTCCCCTTCCATTATCTGGGGGATACGGTCACCGATAAACTCATCTTT.

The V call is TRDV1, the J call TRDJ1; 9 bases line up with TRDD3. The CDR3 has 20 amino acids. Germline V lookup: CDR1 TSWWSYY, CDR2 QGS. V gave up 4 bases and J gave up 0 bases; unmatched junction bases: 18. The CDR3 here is CALGGRGRGIPRLYTDKLIF. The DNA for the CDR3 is TGTGCTCTTGGGGGACGGGGGCGGGGGATACCCCGCCTGTACACCGATAAACTCATCTTT.

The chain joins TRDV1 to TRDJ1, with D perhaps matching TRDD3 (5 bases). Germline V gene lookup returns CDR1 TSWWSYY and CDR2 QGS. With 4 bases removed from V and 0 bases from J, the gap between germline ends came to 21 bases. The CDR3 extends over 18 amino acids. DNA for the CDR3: TGTGCTCTTGGGGCCGTCCCCTCCTCCTGGGAGTACACCGATAAACTCATCTTT. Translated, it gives CALGAVPSSWEYTDKLIF.

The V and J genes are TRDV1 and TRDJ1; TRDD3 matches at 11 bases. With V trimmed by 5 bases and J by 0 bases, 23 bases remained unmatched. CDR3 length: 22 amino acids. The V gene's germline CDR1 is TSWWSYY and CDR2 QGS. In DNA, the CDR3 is TGTGCTCTTGGGATCCCTCGGAGCGGCCCCGTACTGGGGGATAGTTACACCGATAAACTCATCTTT. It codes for CALGIPRSGPVLGDSYTDKLIF.

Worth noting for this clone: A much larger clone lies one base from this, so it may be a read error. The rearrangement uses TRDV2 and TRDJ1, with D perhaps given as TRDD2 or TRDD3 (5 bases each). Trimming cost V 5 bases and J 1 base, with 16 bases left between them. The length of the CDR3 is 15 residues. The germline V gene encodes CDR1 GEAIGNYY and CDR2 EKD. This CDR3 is CACAPYWLITDKLIF. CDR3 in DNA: TGTGCCTGTGCCCCCTACTGGCTAATCACCGATAAACTCATCTTT.

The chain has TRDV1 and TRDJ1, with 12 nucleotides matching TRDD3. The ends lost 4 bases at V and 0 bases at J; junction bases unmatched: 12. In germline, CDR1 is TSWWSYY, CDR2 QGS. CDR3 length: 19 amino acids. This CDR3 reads CALGGRALGDTRYTDKLIF. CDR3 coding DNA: TGTGCTCTTGGGGGCAGGGCGCTGGGGGATACGCGGTACACCGATAAACTCATCTTT.

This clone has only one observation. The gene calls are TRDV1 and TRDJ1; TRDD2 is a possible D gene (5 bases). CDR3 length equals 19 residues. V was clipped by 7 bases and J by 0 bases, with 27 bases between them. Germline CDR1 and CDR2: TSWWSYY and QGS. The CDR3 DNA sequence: TGTGCTCTTGCGACCGACGCCTTCGACTATGAGGGTCACACCGATAAACTCATCTTT. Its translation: CALATDAFDYEGHTDKLIF.

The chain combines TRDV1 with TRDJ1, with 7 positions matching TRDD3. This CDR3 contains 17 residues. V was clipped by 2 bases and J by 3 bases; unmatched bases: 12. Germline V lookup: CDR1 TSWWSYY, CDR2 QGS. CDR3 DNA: TGTGCTCTTGGGGAAGGTGACTGTGGGATACAATCCGATAAACTCATCTTT. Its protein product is CALGEGDCGIQSDKLIF.

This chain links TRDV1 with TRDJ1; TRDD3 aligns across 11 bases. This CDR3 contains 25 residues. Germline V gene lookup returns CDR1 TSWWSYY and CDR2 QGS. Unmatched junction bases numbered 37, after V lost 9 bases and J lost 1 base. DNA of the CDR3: TGTGCTCTCTATTCCTTCGGCCTTCCTACGATATTGGGGTTACTGGGGGATAACGGCACCGATAAACTCATCTTT. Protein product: CALYSFGLPTILGLLGDNGTDKLIF.

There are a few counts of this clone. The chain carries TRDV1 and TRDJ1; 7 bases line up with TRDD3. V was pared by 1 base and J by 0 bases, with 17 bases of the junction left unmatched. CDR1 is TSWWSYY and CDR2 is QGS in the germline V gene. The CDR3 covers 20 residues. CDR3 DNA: TGTGCTCTTGGGGAACCGCGAGGAGGGATACCACCGTCGTACACCGATAAACTCATCTTT. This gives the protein CALGEPRGGIPPSYTDKLIF.

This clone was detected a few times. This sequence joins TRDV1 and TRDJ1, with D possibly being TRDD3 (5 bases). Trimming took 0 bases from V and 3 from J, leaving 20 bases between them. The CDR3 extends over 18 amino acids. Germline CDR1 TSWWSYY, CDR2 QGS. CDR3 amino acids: CALGELSHGYWSADKLIF. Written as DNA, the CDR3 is TGTGCTCTTGGGGAACTTAGTCACGGGTACTGGTCGGCCGATAAACTCATCTTT.

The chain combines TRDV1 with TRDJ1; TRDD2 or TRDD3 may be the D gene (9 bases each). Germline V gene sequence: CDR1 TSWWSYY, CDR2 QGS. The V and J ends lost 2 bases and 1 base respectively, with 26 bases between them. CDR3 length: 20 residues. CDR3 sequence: CALGEAFLLLGELGTDKLIF. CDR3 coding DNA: TGTGCTCTTGGGGAAGCCTTCCTACTACTGGGGGAGCTAGGCACCGATAAACTCATCTTT.

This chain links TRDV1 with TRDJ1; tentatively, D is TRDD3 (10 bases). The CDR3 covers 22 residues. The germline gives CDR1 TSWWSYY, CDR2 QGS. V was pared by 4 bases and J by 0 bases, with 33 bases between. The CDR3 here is CALGAPPSYVLGDHNYTDKLIF. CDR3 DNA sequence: TGTGCTCTTGGGGCCCCGCCTTCCTACGTACTGGGGGATCACAATTACACCGATAAACTCATCTTT.

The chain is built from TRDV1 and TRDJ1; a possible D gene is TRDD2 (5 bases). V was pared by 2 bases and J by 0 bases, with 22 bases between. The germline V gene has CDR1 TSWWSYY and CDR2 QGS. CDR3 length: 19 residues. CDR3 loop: CALGETSHLRMTYTDKLIF. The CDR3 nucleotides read TGTGCTCTTGGGGAAACTTCCCACCTTAGAATGACGTACACCGATAAACTCATCTTT.

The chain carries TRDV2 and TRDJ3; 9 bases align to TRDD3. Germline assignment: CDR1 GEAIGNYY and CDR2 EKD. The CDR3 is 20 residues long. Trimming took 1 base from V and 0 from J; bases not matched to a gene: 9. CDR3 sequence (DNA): TGTGCCTGTGACACAAGTACTGGGGGACTTAGCTCCTGGGACACCCGACAGATGTTTTTC. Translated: CACDTSTGGLSSWDTRQMFF.

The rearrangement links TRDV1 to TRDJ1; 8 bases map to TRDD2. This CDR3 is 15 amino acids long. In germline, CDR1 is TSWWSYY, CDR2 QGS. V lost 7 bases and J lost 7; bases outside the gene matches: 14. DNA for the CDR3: TGTGCTCTTGATCTTCCTACTCTGCTTGAGCCTAAACTCATCTTT. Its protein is CALDLPTLLEPKLIF.

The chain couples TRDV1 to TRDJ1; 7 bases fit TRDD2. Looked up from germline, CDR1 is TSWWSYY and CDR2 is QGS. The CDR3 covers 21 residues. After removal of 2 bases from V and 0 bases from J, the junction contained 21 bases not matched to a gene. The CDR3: CALGEISYGLIWWLYTDKLIF. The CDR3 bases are TGTGCTCTTGGGGAAATTTCCTACGGGCTGATCTGGTGGTTGTACACCGATAAACTCATCTTT.

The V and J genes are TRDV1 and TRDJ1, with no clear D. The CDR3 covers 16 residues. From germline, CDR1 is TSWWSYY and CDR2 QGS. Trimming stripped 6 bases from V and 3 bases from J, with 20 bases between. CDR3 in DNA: TGTGCTCTTGGTCCAGTCGGGGCCATACCATCCGATAAACTCATCTTT. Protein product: CALGPVGAIPSDKLIF.

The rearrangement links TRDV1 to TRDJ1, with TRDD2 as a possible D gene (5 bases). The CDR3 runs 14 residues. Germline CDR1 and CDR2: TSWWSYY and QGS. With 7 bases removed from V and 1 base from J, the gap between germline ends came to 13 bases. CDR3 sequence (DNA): TGTGCTCTTGTATTCCTCTCGCCCACCGATAAACTCATCTTT. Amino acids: CALVFLSPTDKLIF.

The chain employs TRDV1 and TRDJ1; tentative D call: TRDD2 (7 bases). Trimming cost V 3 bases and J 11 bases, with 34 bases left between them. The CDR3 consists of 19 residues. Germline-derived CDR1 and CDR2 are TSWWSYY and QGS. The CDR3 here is CALGDHRGLPEVGGRALIF. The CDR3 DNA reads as TGTGCTCTTGGGGACCATCGAGGCCTTCCTGAAGTAGGGGGACGTGCTCTCATCTTT.

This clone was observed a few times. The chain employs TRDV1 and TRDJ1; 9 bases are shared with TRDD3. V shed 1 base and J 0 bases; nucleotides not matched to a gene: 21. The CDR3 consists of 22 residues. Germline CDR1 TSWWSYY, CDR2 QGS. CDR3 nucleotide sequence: TGTGCTCTTGGGGAACCCCGACCCCCCAACTGGGGGACAGGGTTTAACACCGATAAACTCATCTTT. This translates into CALGEPRPPNWGTGFNTDKLIF.

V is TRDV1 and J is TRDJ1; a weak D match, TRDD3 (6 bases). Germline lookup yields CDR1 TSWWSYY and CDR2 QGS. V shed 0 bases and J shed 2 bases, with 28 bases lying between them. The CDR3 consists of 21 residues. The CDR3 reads CALGELTHRDTSLRQTDKLIF. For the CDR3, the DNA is TGTGCTCTTGGGGAACTCACCCACCGAGATACGTCCTTGCGGCAGACCGATAAACTCATCTTT.

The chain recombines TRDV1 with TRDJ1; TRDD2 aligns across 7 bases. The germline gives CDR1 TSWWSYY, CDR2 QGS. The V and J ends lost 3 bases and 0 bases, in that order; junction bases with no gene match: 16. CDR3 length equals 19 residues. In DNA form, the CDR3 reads TGTGCTCTTGGGGATAATTCCTACCAAACTCATTTGAACACCGATAAACTCATCTTT. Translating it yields CALGDNSYQTHLNTDKLIF.

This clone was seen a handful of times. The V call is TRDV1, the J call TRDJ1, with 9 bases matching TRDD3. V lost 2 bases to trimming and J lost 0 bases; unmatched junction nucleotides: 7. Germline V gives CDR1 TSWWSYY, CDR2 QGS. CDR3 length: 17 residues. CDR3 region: CALGESSWGINTDKLIF. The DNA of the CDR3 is TGTGCTCTTGGGGAATCTTCGTGGGGGATAAACACCGATAAACTCATCTTT.

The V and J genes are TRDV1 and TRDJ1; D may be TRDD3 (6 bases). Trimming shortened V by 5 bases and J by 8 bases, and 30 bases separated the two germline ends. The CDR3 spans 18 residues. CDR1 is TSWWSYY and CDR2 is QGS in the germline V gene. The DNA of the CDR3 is TGTGCTCTTGGGAAGGGCCCTTTGCCGCTGTGGGGGCCACCAAAACTCATCTTT. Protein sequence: CALGKGPLPLWGPPKLIF.

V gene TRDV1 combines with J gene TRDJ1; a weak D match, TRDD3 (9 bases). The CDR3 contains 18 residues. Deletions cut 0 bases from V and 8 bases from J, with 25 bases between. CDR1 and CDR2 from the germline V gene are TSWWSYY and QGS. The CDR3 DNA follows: TGTGCTCTTGGGGAACTAAACCTTCCTAAAGTACTGGGGGAGAAACTCATCTTT. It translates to CALGELNLPKVLGEKLIF.

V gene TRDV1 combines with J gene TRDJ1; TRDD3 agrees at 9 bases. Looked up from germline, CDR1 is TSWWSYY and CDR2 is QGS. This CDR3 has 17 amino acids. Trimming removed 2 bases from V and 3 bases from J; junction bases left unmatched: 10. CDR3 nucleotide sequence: TGTGCTCTTGGGGAAATCTGCGAGGGGATACGGGCCGATAAACTCATCTTT. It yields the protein CALGEICEGIRADKLIF.

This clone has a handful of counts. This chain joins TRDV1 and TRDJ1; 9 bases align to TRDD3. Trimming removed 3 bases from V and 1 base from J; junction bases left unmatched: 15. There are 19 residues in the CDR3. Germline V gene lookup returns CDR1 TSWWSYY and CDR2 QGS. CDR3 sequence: CALGDRPSWGIKFTDKLIF. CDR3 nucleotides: TGTGCTCTTGGGGATCGTCCGAGCTGGGGGATTAAGTTCACCGATAAACTCATCTTT.

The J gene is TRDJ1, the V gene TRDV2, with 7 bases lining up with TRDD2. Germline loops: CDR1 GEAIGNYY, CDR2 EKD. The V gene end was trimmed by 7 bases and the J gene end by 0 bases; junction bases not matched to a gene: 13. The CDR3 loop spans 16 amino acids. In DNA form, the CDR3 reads TGTGCCTGGGGATGCTTCCTAGGGGGTCACACCGATAAACTCATCTTT. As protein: CAWGCFLGGHTDKLIF.